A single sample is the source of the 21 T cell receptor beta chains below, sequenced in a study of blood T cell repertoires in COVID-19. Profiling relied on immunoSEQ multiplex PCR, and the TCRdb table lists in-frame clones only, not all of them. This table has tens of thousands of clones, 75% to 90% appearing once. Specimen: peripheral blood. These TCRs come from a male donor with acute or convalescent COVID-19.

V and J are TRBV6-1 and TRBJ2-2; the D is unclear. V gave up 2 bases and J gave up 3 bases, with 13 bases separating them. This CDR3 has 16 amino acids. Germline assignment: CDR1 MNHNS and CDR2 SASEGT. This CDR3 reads CASSEFRSRDTGELFF. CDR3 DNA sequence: TGTGCCAGCAGTGAATTCCGGAGTCGGGACACCGGGGAGCTGTTTTTT.

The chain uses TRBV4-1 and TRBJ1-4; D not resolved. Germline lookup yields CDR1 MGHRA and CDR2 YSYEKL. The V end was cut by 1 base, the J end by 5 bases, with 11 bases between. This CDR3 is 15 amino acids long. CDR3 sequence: CASSQGEGWNEKLFF. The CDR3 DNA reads TGCGCCAGCAGCCAAGGGGAGGGATGGAATGAAAAACTGTTTTTT.

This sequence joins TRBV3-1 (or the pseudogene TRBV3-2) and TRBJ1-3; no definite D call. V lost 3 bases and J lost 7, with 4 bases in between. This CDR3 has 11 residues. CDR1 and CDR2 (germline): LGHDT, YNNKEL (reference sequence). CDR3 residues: CASSHENTIYF. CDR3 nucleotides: TGTGCCAGCAGCCACGAGAACACCATATATTTT.

This CDR3 is CASSPRTGLAETQYF. CDR3 DNA: TGTGCCAGCAGTCCACGGACAGGGTTGGCAGAGACCCAGTACTTC. The rearrangement links TRBV28 to TRBJ2-5; TRBD1 matches 8 bases. CDR3 length: 15 amino acids. CDR1 and CDR2 from the germline V gene are MDHEN and SYDVKM. Trimming took 5 bases from V and 4 from J; bases not matched to a gene: 9.

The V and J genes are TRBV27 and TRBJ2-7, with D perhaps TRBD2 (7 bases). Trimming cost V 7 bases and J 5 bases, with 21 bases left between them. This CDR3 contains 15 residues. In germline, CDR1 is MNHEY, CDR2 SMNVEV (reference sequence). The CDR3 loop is CASKGGAGLFHEQYF. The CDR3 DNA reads TGTGCCAGCAAAGGGGGGGCAGGACTATTCCACGAGCAGTACTTC.

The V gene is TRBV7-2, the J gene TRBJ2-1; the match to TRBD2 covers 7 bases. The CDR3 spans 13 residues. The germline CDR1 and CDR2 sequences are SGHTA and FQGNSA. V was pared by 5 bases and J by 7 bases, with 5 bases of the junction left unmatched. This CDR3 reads CASSPGAGNEQFF. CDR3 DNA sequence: TGTGCCAGCAGCCCCGGAGCGGGGAATGAGCAGTTCTTC.

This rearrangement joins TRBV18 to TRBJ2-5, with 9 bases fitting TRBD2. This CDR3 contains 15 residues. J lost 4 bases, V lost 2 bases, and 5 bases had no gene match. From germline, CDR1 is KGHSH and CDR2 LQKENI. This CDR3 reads CASSPALAGRETQYF. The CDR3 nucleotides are TGTGCCAGCTCACCAGCGCTAGCGGGACGAGAGACCCAGTACTTC.

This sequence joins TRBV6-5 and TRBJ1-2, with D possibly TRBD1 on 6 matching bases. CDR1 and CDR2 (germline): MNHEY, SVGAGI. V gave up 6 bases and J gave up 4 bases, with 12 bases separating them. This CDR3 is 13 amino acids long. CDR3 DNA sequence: TGTGCCAGCAGCCGGGACACCTTCTATGGCTACACCTTC. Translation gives CASSRDTFYGYTF.

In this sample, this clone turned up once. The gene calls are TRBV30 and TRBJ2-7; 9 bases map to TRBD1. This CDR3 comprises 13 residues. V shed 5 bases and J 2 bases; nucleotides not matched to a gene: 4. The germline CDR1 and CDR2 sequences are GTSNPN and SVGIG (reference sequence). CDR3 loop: CAWGTGQTYEQYF. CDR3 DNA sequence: TGTGCCTGGGGGACAGGGCAGACCTACGAGCAGTACTTC.

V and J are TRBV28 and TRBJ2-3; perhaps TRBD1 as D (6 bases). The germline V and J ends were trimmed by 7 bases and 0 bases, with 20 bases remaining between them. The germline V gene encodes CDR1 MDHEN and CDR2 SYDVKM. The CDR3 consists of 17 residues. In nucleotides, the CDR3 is TGTGCCAGCACCTACTTGGACAGAATTGGGAGCACAGATACGCAGTATTTT. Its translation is CASTYLDRIGSTDTQYF.

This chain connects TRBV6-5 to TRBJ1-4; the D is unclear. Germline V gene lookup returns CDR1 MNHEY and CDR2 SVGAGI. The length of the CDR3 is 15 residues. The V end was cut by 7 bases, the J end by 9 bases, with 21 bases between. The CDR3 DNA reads TGTGCCAGCACCGCCGAGGGCAGGCCCGGCAAAAAACTGTTTTTT. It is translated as CASTAEGRPGKKLFF.

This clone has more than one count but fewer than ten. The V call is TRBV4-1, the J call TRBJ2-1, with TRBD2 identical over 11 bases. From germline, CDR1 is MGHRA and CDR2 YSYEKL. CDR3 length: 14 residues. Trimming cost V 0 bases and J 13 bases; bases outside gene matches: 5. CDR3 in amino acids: CASSQEIAGGQQFF. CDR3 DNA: TGCGCCAGCAGCCAAGAAATAGCGGGGGGGCAACAGTTCTTC.

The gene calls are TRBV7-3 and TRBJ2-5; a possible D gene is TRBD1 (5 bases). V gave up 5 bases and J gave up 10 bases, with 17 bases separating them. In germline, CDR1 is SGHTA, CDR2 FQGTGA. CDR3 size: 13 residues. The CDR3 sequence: CASSPDPQGVQYF. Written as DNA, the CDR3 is TGTGCCAGCAGCCCGGACCCGCAGGGTGTCCAGTACTTC.

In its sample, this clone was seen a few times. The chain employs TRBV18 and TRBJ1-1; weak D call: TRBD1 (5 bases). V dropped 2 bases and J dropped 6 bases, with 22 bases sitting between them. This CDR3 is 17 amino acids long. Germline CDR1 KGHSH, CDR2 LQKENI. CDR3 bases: TGTGCCAGCTCACCATACGACAGAGTCCTAACCTTGGCTGAAGCTTTCTTT. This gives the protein CASSPYDRVLTLAEAFF.

In nucleotides, the CDR3 is TGCGCCAGCAGCTTGAACAGTGATAACTATGGCTACACCTTC. Protein product: CASSLNSDNYGYTF. V and J are TRBV5-1 and TRBJ1-2, with D unclear. In germline, CDR1 is SGHRS, CDR2 YFSETQ. V gave up 1 base and J gave up 1 base, with 8 bases separating them. The CDR3 is 14 residues long. The variable domain in full, completed from reference TRBV5-1 and TRBJ1-2, reads KAGVTQTPRYLIKTRGQQVTLSCSPISGHRSVSWYQQTPGQGLQFLFEYFSETQRNKGNFPGRFSGRQFSNSRSEMNVSTLELGDSALYLCASSLNSDNYGYTFGSGTRLTVV.

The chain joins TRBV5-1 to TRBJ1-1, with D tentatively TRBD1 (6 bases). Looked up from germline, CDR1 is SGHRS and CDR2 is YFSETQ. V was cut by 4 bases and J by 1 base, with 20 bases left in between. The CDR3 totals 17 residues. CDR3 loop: CASSGGRGTTRNTEAFF. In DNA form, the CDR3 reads TGCGCCAGCAGCGGGGGGCGGGGGACCACCCGGAACACTGAAGCTTTCTTT.

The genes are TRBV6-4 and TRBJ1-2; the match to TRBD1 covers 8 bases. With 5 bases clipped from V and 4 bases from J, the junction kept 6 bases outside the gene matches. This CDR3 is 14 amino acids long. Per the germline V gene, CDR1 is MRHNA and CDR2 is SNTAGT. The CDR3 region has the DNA TGTGCCAGCAGTCCTCGACAGGGGAGCTATGGCTACACCTTC. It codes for CASSPRQGSYGYTF.

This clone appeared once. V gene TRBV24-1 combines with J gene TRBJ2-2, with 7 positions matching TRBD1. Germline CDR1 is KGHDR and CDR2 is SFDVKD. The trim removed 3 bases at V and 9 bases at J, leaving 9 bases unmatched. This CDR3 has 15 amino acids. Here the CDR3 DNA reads TGTGCCACCAGTGATACACGGAAGGGGGCGAGGGAGCTGTTTTTT. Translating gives CATSDTRKGARELFF.

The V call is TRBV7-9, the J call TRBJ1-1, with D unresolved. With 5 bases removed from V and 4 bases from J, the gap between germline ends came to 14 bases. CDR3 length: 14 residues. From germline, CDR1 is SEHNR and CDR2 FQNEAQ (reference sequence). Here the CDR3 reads CASSMTLGSTEAFF. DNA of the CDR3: TGTGCCAGCAGCATGACATTAGGGAGCACTGAAGCTTTCTTT.

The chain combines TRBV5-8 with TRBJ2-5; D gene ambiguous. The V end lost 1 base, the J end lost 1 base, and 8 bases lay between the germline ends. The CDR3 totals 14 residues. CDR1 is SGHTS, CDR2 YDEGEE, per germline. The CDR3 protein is CASSLLSLQETQYF. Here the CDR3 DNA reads TGTGCCAGCAGCTTGTTGAGTCTCCAAGAGACCCAGTACTTC.

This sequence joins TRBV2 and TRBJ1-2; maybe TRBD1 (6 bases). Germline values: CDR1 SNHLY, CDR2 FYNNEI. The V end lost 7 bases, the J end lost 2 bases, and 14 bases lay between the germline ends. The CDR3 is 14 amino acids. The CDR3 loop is CASIDLGANYGYTF. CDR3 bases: TGTGCCAGCATAGATTTGGGGGCGAACTATGGCTACACCTTC. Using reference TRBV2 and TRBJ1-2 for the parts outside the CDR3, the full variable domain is EPEVTQTPSHQVTQMGQEVILRCVPISNHLYFYWYRQILGQKVEFLVSFYNNEISEKSEIFDDQFSVERPDGSNFTLKIRSTKLEDSAMYFCASIDLGANYGYTFGSGTRLTVV.